This T cell receptor beta chain was identified in a study of T cells in women clearing cervical HPV infection. Looking at the study overall: Cases were women with histologically confirmed HPV16-related CIN3 or worse, including a couple of invasive cancers. Study conclusions and caveats: TRBV6-7 relative abundance averaged roughly 0.099% in cases and 0.15% to 0.2% in controls.

Of note for this clone: The antigen remains unidentified. The CDR3 extends 3 residues past the end of the read, so its final part is completed from the germline J gene.

The CDR3 consists of 15 residues. Looked up from germline, CDR1 is KGHDR and CDR2 is SFDVKD. J was trimmed by 8 bases and V by 3 bases; bases with no gene match: 7. The data were produced by immunoSEQ multiplex PCR, yet TCRdb's version contains in-frame clones alone and is incomplete. This sample's table reports about 45,000 clones. What was sequenced was blood buffy coat. The V and J genes are TRBV24-1 and TRBJ2-1; 9 bases match TRBD2. The sequence derives from a woman between 18 and 75 years old with a cervical HPV16 infection that either progressed to CIN3+ or cleared (not recorded which). Here the CDR3 reads CATSDRREGRHEQFF. CDR3 DNA, as far as it was read: TGTGCCACCAGTGATCGGCGGGAGGGCCGTCATGAG.